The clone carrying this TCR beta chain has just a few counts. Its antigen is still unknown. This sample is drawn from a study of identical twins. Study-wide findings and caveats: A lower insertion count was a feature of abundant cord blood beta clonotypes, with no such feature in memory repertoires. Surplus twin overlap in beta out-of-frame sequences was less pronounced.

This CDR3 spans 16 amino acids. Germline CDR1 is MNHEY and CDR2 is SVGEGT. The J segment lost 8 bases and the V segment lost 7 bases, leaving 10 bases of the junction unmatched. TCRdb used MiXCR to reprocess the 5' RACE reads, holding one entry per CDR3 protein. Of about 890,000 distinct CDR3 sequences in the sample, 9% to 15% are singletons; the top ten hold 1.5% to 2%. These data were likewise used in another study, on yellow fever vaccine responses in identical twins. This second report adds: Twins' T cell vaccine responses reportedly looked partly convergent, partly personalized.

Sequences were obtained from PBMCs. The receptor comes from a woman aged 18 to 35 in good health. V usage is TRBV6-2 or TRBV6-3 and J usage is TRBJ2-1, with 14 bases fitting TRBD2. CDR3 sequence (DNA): TGTGCCAGCACCAGACTAGCGGGGGGGCCTGGGGATGAGCAGTTCTTC. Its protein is CASTRLAGGPGDEQFF.